This T cell receptor (beta chain) derives from a study of T cells in Graves' hyperthyroidism and ophthalmopathy. A note on this clonotype: The target antigen is unknown.

Study outcomes and limitations: Most expanded thyroid clonotypes above 0.001 recurred in blood.

Regions amplified from RNA transcripts were the TCR beta CDR3 regions. First-round RT-PCR with HTBI primers amplified the TCR CDR3 region. TCRdb redid the calling of the multiplex PCR reads with MiXCR, one entry per CDR3 protein. The top ten clones hold 3.5% to 4.5% of a sample with fewer than 750,000 distinct CDR3 sequences, about 14% of them seen once. The specimen sequenced was blood. This clonotype was obtained from a woman aged 40 to 55 with Graves' ophthalmopathy.

The CDR3 coding sequence is TGTGCCAGCAGAGAAACAGGGGGCCGTAGCTACGAGCAGTACTTC. Translation gives CASRETGGRSYEQYF. The rearrangement links TRBV6-1 to TRBJ2-7, with 9 bases that match TRBD1. CDR3 length equals 15 residues. The ends lost 6 bases at V and 3 bases at J; junction bases unmatched: 9. Germline CDR1 MNHNS, CDR2 SASEGT.